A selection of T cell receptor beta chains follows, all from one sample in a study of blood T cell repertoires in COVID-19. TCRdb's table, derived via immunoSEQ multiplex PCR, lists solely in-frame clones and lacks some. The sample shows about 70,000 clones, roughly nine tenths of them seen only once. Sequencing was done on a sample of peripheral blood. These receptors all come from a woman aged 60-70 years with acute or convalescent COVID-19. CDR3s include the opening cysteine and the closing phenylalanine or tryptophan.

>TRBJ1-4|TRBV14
CASSKSRRGQIATNEKLFF
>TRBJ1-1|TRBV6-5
CAARSFLNTEAFF
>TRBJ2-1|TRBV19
CASRGPGGGNEQFF
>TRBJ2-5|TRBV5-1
CASSRDRQETQYF
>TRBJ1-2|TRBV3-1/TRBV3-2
CASSQGQNNYGYTF
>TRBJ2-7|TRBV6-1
CASSTDRDAYEQYF
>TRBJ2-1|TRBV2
CASSEWGGANYNEQFF
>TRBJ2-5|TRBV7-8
CASSFLSRAQETQYF
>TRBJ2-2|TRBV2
CASSDREPGELFF
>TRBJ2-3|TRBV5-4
CASRGAGGSTDTQYF
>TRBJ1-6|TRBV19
CASSIQGAGSPLHF
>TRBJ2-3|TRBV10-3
CAITENGGSSDTQYF
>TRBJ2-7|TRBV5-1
CASSLDPRTSGGAEYF
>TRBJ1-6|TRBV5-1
CASSVGQGNSPLHF
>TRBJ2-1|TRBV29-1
CSVGALAGGLYNEQFF
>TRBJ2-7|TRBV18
CASSASGGFYEQYF
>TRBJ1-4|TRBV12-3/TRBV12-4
CASSRFSEKLFF
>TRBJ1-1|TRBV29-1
CSVGRGSNTEAFF
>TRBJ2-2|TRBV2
CARGGGYTGELFF
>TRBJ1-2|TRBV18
CASSADRGRGGYTF
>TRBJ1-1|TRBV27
CASSSRVGNTEAFF
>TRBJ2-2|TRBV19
CASRDRGSGVTNTGELFF
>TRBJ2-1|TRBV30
CAWSGGPGTALGREQFF
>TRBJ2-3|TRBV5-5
CASSFQGTDTQYF
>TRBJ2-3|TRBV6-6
CASSRQAGVLTDTQYF
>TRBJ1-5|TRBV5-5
CASSLGQGARGNQPQHF
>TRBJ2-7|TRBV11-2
CASSAWGTGGYEQYF
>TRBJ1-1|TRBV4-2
CASSQDRDRGTEAFF
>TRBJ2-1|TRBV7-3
CASSSDRGIYNEQFF
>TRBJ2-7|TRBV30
CAWGQGEGYEQYF
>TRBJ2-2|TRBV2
CASRRGRNTGELFF
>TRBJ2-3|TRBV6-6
CASSPIGTIRITDTQYF
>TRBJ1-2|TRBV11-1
CASSSIGAAYGYTF
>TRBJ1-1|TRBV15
CATSRDISTSFF
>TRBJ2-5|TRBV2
CASSVRGGGGETQYF
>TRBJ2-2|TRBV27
CASSLGTDTGELFF
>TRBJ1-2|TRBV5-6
CASSTWTGRGYTF
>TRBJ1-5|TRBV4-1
CASSRDTVRNQPQHF
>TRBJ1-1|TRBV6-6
CASSYTVQGSTEAFF
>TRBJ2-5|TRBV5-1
CASSLGTQETQYF
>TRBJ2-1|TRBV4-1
CASSQPLRGGGLYNEQFF
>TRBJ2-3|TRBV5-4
CASSLGAGGPGDTQYF
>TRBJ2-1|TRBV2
CASSDRGVRVYNEQFF
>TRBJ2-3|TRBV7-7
CASSLQVESDTQYF
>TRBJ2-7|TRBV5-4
CAYQKAGYSSEQYF
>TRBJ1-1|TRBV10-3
CAISLYEGGDTEAFF
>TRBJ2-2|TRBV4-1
CASSQVAQLGELFF
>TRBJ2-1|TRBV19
CASMERGGRNEQFF
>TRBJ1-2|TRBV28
CASSFPGGAYGYTF
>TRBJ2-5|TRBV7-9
CASSSAWGPQETQYF
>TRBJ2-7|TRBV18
CASSPRDTFYEQYF
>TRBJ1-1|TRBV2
CASRGGTGVEAFF
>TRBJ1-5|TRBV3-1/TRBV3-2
CASSQDYGTTSNQPQHF
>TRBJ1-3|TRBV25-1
CASSELEGADSGNTIYF
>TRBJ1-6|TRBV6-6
CASRAGGTGRNSPLHF
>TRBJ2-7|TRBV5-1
CASSKDLARNYEQYF
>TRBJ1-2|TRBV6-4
CASRLDRGDYGYTF